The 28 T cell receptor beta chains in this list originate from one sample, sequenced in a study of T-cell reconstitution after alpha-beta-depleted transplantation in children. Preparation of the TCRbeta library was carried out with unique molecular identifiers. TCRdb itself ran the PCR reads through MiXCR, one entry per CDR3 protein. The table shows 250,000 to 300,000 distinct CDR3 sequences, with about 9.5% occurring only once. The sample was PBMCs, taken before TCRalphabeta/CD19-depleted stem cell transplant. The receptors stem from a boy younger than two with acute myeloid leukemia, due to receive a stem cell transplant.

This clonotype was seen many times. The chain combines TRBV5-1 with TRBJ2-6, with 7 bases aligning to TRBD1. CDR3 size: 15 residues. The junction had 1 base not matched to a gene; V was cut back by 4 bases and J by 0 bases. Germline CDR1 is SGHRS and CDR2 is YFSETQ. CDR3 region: CASSGTASGANVLTF. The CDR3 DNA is TGCGCCAGCAGCGGGACAGCCTCTGGGGCCAACGTCCTGACTTTC.

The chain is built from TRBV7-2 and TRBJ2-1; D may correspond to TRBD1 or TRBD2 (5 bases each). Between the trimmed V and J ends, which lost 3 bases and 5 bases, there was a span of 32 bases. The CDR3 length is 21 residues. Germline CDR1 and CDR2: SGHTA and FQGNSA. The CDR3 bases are TGTGCCAGCAGCTTTTATAGTCTGGGGGTTCTGGGGGTTCCATTACACAATGAGCAGTTCTTC. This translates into CASSFYSLGVLGVPLHNEQFF.

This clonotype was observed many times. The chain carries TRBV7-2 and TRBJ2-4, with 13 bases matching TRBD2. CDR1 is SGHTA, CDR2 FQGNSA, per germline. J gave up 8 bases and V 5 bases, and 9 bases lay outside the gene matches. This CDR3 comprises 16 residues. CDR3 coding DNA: TGTGCCAGCAGCCCCGGACTAGCGGGAGCGGGATACATTCAGTACTTC. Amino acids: CASSPGLAGAGYIQYF.

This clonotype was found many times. For the CDR3, the DNA is TGTGCCAGCAGCCTCGAGGGAAGGGAAAGGGACGAGCAGTACTTC. Translating gives CASSLEGRERDEQYF. The rearrangement links TRBV4-2 to TRBJ2-7; the D gene is possibly TRBD2 (5 bases). Trimming took 4 bases from V and 5 from J, leaving 18 bases between them. Germline CDR1 and CDR2: LGHNA and YNFKEQ. The CDR3 is 15 residues long.

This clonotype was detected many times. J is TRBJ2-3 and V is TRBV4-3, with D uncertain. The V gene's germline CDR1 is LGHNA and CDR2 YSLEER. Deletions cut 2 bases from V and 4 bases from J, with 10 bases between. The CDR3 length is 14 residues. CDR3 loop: CASSQRAWADTQYF. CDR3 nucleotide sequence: TGCGCCAGCAGCCAACGGGCTTGGGCAGATACGCAGTATTTT.

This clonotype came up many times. The CDR3 spells CASSVDPATDTQYF. The CDR3 DNA follows: TGTGCCAGCAGCGTAGACCCGGCCACAGATACGCAGTATTTT. The rearrangement uses TRBV9 and TRBJ2-3; D remains unclear. The germline CDR1 and CDR2 sequences are SGDLS and YYNGEE. V lost 0 bases to trimming and J lost 2 bases, with 7 bases between them. There are 14 residues in the CDR3.

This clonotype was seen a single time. This CDR3 is CASSQELAAHTDTQYF. DNA of the CDR3: TGTGCCAGCAGCCAAGAGCTAGCGGCACACACAGATACGCAGTATTTT. This rearrangement joins TRBV4-2 to TRBJ2-3; TRBD2 aligns across 7 bases. V lost 0 bases to trimming and J lost 2 bases; unmatched junction nucleotides: 5. CDR3 length: 16 residues. Germline lookup yields CDR1 LGHNA and CDR2 YNFKEQ.

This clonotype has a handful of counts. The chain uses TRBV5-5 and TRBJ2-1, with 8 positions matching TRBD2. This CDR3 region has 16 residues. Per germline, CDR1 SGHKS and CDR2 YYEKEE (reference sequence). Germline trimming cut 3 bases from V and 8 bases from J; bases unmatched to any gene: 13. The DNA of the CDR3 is TGTGCCAGCAGCTCACGAGGGGGGCGGGGGGTGTATGAGCAGTTCTTC. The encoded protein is CASSSRGGRGVYEQFF.

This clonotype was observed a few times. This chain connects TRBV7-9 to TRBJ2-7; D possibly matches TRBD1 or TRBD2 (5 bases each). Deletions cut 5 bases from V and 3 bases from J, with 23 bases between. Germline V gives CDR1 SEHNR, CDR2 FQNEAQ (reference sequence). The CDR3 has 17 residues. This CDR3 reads CASSHSKPGRTIYEQYF. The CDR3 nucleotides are TGTGCCAGCAGCCACTCAAAACCGGGACGGACGATCTACGAGCAGTACTTC.

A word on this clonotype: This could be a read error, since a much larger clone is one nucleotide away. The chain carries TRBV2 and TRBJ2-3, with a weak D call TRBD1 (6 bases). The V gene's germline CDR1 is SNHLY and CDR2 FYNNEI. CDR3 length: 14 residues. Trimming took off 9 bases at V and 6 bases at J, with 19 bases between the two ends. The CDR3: CARSRTRRGDTQYF. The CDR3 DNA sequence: TGTGCCAGAAGTCGGACTCGAAGGGGGGATACGCAGTATTTT.

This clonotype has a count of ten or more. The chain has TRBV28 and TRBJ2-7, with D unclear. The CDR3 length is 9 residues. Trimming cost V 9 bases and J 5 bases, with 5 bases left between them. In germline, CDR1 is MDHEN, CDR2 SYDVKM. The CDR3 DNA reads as TGTGCCAGGGGAAACGAGCAGTACTTC. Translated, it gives CARGNEQYF.

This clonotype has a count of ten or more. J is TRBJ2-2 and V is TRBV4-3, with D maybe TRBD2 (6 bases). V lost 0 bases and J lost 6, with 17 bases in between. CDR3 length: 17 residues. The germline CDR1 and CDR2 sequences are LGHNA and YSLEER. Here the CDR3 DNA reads TGCGCCAGCAGCCAAGATTCGGACGTCTCGGGGGCCGGGGAGCTGTTTTTT. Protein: CASSQDSDVSGAGELFF.

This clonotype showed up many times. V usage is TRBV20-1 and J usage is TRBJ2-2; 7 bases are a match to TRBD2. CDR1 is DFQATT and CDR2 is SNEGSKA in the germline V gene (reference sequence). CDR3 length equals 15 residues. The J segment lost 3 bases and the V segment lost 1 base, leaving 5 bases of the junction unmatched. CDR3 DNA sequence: TGCAGTGCTAGAGTCAGCGGGACTGACACCGGGGAGCTGTTTTTT. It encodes CSARVSGTDTGELFF.

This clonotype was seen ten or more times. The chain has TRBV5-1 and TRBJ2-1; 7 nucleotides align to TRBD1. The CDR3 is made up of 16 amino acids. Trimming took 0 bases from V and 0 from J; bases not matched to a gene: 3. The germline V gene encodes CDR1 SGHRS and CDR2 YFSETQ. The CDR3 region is CASSLGDRASYNEQFF. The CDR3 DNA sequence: TGCGCCAGCAGCTTGGGTGACAGGGCCTCCTACAATGAGCAGTTCTTC.

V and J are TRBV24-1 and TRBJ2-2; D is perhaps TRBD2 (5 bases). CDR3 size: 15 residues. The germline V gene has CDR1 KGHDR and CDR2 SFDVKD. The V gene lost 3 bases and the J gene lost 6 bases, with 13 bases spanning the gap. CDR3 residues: CATSDPGMAAGELFF. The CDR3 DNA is TGTGCCACCAGTGATCCCGGGATGGCTGCCGGGGAGCTGTTTTTT.

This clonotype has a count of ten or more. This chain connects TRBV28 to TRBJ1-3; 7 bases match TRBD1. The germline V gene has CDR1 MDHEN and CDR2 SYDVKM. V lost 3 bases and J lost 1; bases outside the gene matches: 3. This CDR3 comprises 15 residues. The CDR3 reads CASSFAQGSGNTIYF. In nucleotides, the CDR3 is TGTGCCAGCAGTTTCGCACAGGGGTCTGGAAACACCATATATTTT.

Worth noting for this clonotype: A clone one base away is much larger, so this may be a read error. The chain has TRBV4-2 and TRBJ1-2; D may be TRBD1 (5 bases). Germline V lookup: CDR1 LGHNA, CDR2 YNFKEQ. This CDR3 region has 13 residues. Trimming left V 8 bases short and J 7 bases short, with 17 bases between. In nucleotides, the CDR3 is TGTGCCAGCGGCCCTAGGCCCCAGGGTGGCTACACCTTC. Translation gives CASGPRPQGGYTF.

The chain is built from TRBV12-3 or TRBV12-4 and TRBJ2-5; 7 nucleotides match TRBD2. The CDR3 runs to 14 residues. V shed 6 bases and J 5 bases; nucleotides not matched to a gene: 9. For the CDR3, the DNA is TGTGCCAGCAGCCCAGCTAGCGGCCAGGAGACCCAGTACTTC. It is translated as CASSPASGQETQYF.

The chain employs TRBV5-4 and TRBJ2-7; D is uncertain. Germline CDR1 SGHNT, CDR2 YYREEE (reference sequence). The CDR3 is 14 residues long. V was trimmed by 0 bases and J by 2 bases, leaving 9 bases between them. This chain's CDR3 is CASSLGLTPYEQYF. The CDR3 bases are TGTGCCAGCAGCTTGGGTCTGACTCCCTACGAGCAGTACTTC.

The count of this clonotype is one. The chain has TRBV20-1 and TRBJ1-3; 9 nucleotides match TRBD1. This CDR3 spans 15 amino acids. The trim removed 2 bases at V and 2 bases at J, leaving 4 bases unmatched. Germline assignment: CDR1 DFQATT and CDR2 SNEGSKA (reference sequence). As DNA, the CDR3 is TGCAGTGCTAGACGAGGGACAGGGACTGGAAACACCATATATTTT. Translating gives CSARRGTGTGNTIYF.

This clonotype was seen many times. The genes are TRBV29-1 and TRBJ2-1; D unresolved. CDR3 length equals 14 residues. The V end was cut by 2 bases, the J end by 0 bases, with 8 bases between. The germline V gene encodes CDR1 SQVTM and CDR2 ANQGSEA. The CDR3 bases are TGCAGCGTTGAAAAACGCATCTCCTACAATGAGCAGTTCTTC. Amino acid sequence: CSVEKRISYNEQFF.

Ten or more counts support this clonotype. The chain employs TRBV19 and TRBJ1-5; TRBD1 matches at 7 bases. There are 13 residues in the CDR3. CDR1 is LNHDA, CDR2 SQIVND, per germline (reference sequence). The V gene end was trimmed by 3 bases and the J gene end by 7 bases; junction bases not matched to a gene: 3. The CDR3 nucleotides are TGTGCCAGTAGTATGAGCAGGGGGCAGCCCCAGCATTTT. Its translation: CASSMSRGQPQHF.

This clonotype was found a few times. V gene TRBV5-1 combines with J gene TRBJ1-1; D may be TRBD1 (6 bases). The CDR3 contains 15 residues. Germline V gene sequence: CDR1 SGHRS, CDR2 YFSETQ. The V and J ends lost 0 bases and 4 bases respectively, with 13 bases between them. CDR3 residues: CASSLEGGLSTEAFF. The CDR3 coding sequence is TGCGCCAGCAGCTTGGAGGGGGGCCTGAGCACTGAAGCTTTCTTT.

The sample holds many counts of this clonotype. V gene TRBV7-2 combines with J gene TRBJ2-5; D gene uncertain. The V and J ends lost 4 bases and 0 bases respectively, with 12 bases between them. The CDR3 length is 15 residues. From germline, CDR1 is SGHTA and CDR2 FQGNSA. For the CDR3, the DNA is TGTGCCAGCAGCTCAGACTCCGGTCACCAAGAGACCCAGTACTTC. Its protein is CASSSDSGHQETQYF.

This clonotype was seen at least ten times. Here the CDR3 reads CASSSSPLGNTGELFF. The CDR3 DNA is TGTGCCAGCAGCTCCTCTCCCTTGGGAAACACCGGGGAGCTGTTTTTT. The chain joins TRBV7-3 to TRBJ2-2; D is unclear. Germline CDR1 reads SGHTA; CDR2 reads FQGTGA. This CDR3 contains 16 residues. V gave up 4 bases and J gave up 2 bases, with 14 bases separating them.

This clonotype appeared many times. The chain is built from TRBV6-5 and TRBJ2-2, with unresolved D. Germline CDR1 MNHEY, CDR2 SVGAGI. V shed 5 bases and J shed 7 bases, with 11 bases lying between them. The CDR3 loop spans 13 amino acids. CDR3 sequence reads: CASSIPEHGELFF. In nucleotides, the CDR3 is TGTGCCAGCAGTATCCCGGAACACGGGGAGCTGTTTTTT.

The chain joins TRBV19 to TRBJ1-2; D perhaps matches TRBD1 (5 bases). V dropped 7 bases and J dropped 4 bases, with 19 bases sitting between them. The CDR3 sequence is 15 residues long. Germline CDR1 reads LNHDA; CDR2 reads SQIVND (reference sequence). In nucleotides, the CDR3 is TGTGCCAGTAATCCCGGTGGGGGACTGTTCTATGGCTACACCTTC. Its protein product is CASNPGGGLFYGYTF.

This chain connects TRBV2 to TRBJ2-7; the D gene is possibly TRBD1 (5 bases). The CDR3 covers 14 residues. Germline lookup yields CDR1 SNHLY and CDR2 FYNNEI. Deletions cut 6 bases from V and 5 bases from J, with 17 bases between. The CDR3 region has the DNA TGTGCCAGCAGAGGTCCGGACACGCTAGACGAGCAGTACTTC. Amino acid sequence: CASRGPDTLDEQYF. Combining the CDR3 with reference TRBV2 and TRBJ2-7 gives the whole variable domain EPEVTQTPSHQVTQMGQEVILRCVPISNHLYFYWYRQILGQKVEFLVSFYNNEISEKSEIFDDQFSVERPDGSNFTLKIRSTKLEDSAMYFCASRGPDTLDEQYFGPGTRLTVT.